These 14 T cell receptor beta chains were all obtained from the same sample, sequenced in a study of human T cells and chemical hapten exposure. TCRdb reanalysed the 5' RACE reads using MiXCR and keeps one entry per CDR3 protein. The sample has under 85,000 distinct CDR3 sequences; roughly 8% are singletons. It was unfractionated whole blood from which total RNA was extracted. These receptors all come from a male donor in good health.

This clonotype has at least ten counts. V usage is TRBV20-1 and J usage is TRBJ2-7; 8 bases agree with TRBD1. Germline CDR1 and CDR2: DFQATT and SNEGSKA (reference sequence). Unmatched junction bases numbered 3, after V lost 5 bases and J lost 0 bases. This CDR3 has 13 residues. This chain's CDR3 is CSARTGSSYEQYF. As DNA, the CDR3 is TGCAGTGCTCGGACAGGGAGCTCCTACGAGCAGTACTTC.

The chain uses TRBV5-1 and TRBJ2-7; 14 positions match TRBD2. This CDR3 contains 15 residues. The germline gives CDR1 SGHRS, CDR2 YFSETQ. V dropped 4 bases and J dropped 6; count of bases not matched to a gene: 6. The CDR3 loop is CASSPGTSGSREQYF. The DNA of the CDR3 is TGCGCCAGCAGCCCAGGGACTAGCGGGAGTCGCGAGCAGTACTTC.

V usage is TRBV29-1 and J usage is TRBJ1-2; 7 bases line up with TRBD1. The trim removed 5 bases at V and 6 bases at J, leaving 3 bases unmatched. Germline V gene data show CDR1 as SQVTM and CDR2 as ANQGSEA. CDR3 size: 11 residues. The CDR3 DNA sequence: TGCAGCGTTATACAGGGGAATGGCTACACCTTC. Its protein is CSVIQGNGYTF.

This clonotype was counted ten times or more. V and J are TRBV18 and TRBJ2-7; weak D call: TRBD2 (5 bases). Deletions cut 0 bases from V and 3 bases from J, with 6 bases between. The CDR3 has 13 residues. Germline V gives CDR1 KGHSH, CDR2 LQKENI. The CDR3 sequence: CASSPPSGYEQYF. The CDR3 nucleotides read TGTGCCAGCTCACCACCGAGCGGCTACGAGCAGTACTTC.

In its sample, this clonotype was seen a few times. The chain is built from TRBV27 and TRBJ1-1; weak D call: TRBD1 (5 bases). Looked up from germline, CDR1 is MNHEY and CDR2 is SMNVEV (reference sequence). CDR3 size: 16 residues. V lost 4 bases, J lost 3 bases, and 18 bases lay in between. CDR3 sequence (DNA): TGTGCCAGCAGTTCCGGGACGTTTGGATCAGACACTGAAGCTTTCTTT. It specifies CASSSGTFGSDTEAFF.

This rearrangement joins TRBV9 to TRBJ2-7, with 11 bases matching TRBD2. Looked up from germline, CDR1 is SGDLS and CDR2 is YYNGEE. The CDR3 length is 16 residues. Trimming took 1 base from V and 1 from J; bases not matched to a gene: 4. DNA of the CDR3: TGTGCCAGCAGCGTAAGGGGACTAGCGGAGTCCTACGAGCAGTACTTC. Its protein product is CASSVRGLAESYEQYF. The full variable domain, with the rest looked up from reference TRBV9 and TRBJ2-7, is DSGVTQTPKHLITATGQRVTLRCSPRSGDLSVYWYQQSLDQGLQFLIQYYNGEERAKGNILERFSAQQFPDLHSELNLSSLELGDSALYFCASSVRGLAESYEQYFGPGTRLTVT.

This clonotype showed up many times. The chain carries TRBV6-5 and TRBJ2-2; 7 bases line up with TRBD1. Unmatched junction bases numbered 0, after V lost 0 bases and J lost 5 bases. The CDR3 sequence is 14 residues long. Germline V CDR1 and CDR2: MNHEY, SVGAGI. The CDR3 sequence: CASSYSDRTGELFF. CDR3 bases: TGTGCCAGCAGTTACTCGGACAGGACCGGGGAGCTGTTTTTT.

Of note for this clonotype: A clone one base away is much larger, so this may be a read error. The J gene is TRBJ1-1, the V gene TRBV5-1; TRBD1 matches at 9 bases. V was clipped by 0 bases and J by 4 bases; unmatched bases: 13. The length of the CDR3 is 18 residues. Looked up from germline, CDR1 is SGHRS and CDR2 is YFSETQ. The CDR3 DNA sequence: TGCGCCAGCAGCTTGGAGCCGGGACAGGGTGTCCGTTCCACTGAAGCTTTCTTT. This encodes CASSLEPGQGVRSTEAFF.

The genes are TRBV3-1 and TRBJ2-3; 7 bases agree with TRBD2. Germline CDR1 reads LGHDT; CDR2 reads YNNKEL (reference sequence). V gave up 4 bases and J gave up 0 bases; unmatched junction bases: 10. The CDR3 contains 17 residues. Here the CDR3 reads CASSLLGPAGSTDTQYF. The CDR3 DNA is TGTGCCAGCAGCCTCCTTGGCCCAGCGGGGAGCACAGATACGCAGTATTTT.

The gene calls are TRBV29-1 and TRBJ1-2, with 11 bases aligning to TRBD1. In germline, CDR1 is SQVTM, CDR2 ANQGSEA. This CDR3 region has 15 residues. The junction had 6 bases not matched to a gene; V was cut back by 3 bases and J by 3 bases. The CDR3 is CSVDGGQGDDYGYTF. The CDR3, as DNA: TGCAGCGTTGATGGGGGACAGGGGGACGACTATGGCTACACCTTC.

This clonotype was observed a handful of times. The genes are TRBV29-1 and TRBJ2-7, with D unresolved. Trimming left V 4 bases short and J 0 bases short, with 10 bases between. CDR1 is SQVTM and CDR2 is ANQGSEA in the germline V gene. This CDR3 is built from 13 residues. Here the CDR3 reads CSVGIATSYEQYF. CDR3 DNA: TGCAGCGTTGGTATCGCCACCTCCTACGAGCAGTACTTC.

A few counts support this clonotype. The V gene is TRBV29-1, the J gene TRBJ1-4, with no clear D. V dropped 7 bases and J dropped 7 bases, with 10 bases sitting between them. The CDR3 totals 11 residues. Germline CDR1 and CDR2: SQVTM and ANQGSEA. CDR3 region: CSGRQREKLFF. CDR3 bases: TGCAGCGGGAGGCAGCGTGAAAAACTGTTTTTT.

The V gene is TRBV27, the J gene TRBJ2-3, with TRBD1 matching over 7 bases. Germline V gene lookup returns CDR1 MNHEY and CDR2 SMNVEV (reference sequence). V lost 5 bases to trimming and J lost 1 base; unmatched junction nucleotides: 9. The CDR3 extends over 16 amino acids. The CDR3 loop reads CASSGRTGRGTDTQYF. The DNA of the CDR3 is TGTGCCAGCAGTGGTAGGACAGGTCGTGGCACAGATACGCAGTATTTT.

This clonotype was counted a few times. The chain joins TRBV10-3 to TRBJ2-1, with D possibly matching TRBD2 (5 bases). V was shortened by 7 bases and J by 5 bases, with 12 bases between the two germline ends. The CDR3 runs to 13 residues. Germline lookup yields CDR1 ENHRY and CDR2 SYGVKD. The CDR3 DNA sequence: TGTGCCATCAAAGAGACTAACAACAATGAGCAGTTCTTC. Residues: CAIKETNNNEQFF.